A single sample gave rise to the 18 T cell receptor beta chains below, sequenced in a study of blood T cell repertoires in COVID-19. Libraries were prepared by immunoSEQ multiplex PCR; TCRdb keeps only in-frame clonotypes and omits some of them. The table shows around 150,000 clones, with about nine tenths occurring only once. The sequenced sample consisted of peripheral blood. The source is a man aged 50 to 59 with active or convalescent COVID-19.

This clone appeared a single time. The chain couples TRBV5-6 to TRBJ2-7; possibly TRBD1 for D (6 bases). Trimming took off 0 bases at V and 5 bases at J, with 12 bases between the two ends. Germline values: CDR1 SGHDT, CDR2 YYEEEE. This CDR3 is 14 amino acids long. The CDR3 region is CASSLGTALHEQYF. The CDR3 bases are TGTGCCAGCAGCTTGGGGACAGCACTACACGAGCAGTACTTC.

This chain uses TRBV2 with TRBJ2-1; 12 bases line up with TRBD1. This CDR3 spans 14 amino acids. V shed 8 bases, J shed 6 bases, and the junction held 5 bases outside the gene matches. Germline V CDR1 and CDR2: SNHLY, FYNNEI. CDR3 sequence (DNA): TGTGCCAGCGGGGGACAGGGGGCGGGCAATGAGCAGTTCTTC. This codes for CASGGQGAGNEQFF. The full variable domain, its missing parts supplied by reference TRBV2 and TRBJ2-1, is EPEVTQTPSHQVTQMGQEVILRCVPISNHLYFYWYRQILGQKVEFLVSFYNNEISEKSEIFDDQFSVERPDGSNFTLKIRSTKLEDSAMYFCASGGQGAGNEQFFGPGTRLTVL.

The chain employs TRBV7-9 and TRBJ2-6, with TRBD2 matching 10 bases. The germline V gene has CDR1 SEHNR and CDR2 FQNEAQ (reference sequence). J was trimmed by 1 base and V by 1 base; bases with no gene match: 4. CDR3 length equals 18 residues. Here the CDR3 reads CASSLGLAGVSGANVLTF. The DNA for the CDR3 is TGTGCCAGCAGCTTAGGGCTAGCGGGGGTGTCTGGGGCCAACGTCCTGACTTTC.

The V call is TRBV6-5, the J call TRBJ2-3; D is perhaps TRBD1 (6 bases). Germline loops: CDR1 MNHEY, CDR2 SVGAGI. The CDR3 runs 13 residues. V gave up 7 bases and J gave up 5 bases, with 13 bases separating them. Written as DNA, the CDR3 is TGTGCCAGCACCCAGGGGCCCCGAGATACGCAGTATTTT. Translated, it gives CASTQGPRDTQYF.

The CDR3 DNA reads TGTGCCAGCTATCCCGGCAGACTAGCGGACTACGAGCAGTACTTC. Translation gives CASYPGRLADYEQYF. V and J are TRBV2 and TRBJ2-7, with TRBD2 matching over 9 bases. Germline V gene sequence: CDR1 SNHLY, CDR2 FYNNEI. The CDR3 is 15 residues long. With V trimmed by 8 bases and J by 3 bases, 11 bases remained unmatched.

This clone appeared a few times. The rearrangement uses TRBV6-5 and TRBJ2-1, with D tentatively TRBD2 (6 bases). This CDR3 contains 14 residues. Germline V gene lookup returns CDR1 MNHEY and CDR2 SVGAGI. The V end lost 6 bases, the J end lost 4 bases, and 13 bases lay between the germline ends. The CDR3 bases are TGTGCCAGCAGGGGAGGCGCCCTTTACAATGAGCAGTTCTTC. Amino acids: CASRGGALYNEQFF.

The V call is TRBV6-1, the J call TRBJ1-6; 9 nucleotides align to TRBD1. V dropped 1 base and J dropped 7; count of bases not matched to a gene: 5. Germline V gene sequence: CDR1 MNHNS, CDR2 SASEGT. There are 16 residues in the CDR3. The CDR3: CASSEEGTGYNSPLHF. For the CDR3, the DNA is TGTGCCAGCAGTGAAGAGGGGACAGGGTACAATTCACCCCTCCACTTT.

The chain is built from TRBV4-3 and TRBJ1-6; tentatively, D is TRBD1 (5 bases). Trimming stripped 2 bases from V and 4 bases from J, with 12 bases between. There are 16 residues in the CDR3. CDR1 is LGHNA and CDR2 is YSLEER in the germline V gene. CDR3 region: CASSQSVDRYNSPLHF. CDR3 sequence (DNA): TGCGCCAGCAGCCAATCAGTAGACAGATATAATTCACCCCTCCACTTT.

V is TRBV12-3 or TRBV12-4 and J is TRBJ2-3, with no clear D. Trimming pared 7 bases from V and 4 bases from J, leaving 6 bases between. The CDR3 totals 11 residues. For the CDR3, the DNA is TGTGCCAGCACCCGGTCAGATACGCAGTATTTT. Residues: CASTRSDTQYF.

The chain has TRBV14 and TRBJ2-6, with 7 bases aligning to TRBD1. Per germline, CDR1 SGHDN and CDR2 FVKESK. Trimming removed 4 bases from V and 2 bases from J; junction bases left unmatched: 2. This CDR3 contains 15 residues. The CDR3 is CASSLQGAGANVLTF. DNA of the CDR3: TGTGCCAGCAGCCTCCAGGGGGCTGGGGCCAACGTCCTGACTTTC.

The chain combines TRBV28 with TRBJ2-7; possible D gene TRBD1, 7 bases. Trimming stripped 7 bases from V and 0 bases from J, with 13 bases between. The CDR3 runs 14 residues. Looked up from germline, CDR1 is MDHEN and CDR2 is SYDVKM. CDR3 region: CASKGGGSSYEQYF. The CDR3 bases are TGTGCCAGCAAAGGAGGGGGCAGCTCCTACGAGCAGTACTTC.

The genes are TRBV11-2 and TRBJ1-1; the match to TRBD1 covers 8 bases. The CDR3 covers 15 residues. From germline, CDR1 is SGHAT and CDR2 FQNNGV. With 7 bases clipped from V and 1 base from J, the junction kept 8 bases outside the gene matches. CDR3 in DNA: TGTGCCAGCAACTCCTTGGGGACAGGGAACACTGAAGCTTTCTTT. Translating gives CASNSLGTGNTEAFF.

This clone showed up many times. The CDR3 spells CASSFASGSPRRREQYF. CDR3 sequence (DNA): TGTGCCAGCAGTTTCGCTAGCGGGAGCCCCCGGAGGCGCGAGCAGTACTTC. The V and J genes are TRBV27 and TRBJ2-7; 10 nucleotides align to TRBD2. Trimming cost V 3 bases and J 6 bases; bases outside gene matches: 14. Per the germline V gene, CDR1 is MNHEY and CDR2 is SMNVEV (reference sequence). The CDR3 spans 17 residues.

This chain links TRBV6-6 with TRBJ2-7; 8 nucleotides align to TRBD1. The germline V gene encodes CDR1 MNHNY and CDR2 SVGAGI (reference sequence). Unmatched junction bases numbered 3, after V lost 6 bases and J lost 2 bases. The CDR3 has 13 residues. As DNA, the CDR3 is TGTGCCAGCAGATCGACAGGGGCCTACGAGCAGTACTTC. Translation: CASRSTGAYEQYF.

The chain uses TRBV6-1 and TRBJ1-5; 9 nucleotides match TRBD1. Trimming removed 2 bases from V and 2 bases from J; junction bases left unmatched: 10. Germline CDR1 and CDR2: MNHNS and SASEGT. This CDR3 comprises 18 residues. In nucleotides, the CDR3 is TGTGCCAGCAGTGAATACAGGGGGCGCGGTAGAGGCAATCAGCCCCAGCATTTT. Residues: CASSEYRGRGRGNQPQHF.

The V gene is TRBV28, the J gene TRBJ1-4, with D hard to call. V was shortened by 5 bases and J by 8 bases, with 12 bases between the two germline ends. CDR1 is MDHEN, CDR2 SYDVKM, per germline. The CDR3 has 13 residues. CDR3 sequence (DNA): TGTGCCAGCAGTCCGCGTGGAGTCGAAAAACTGTTTTTT. Translating gives CASSPRGVEKLFF.

This sequence joins TRBV6-5 and TRBJ2-5; TRBD1 agrees at 7 bases. The CDR3 contains 14 residues. Germline loops: CDR1 MNHEY, CDR2 SVGAGI. Trimming cost V 6 bases and J 1 base; bases outside gene matches: 5. CDR3 in amino acids: CASSYGTAQETQYF. The CDR3 coding sequence is TGTGCCAGCAGCTACGGGACAGCCCAAGAGACCCAGTACTTC.

The chain joins TRBV10-3 to TRBJ2-7, with 8 bases lining up with TRBD2. This CDR3 comprises 13 residues. After removal of 11 bases from V and 2 bases from J, the junction contained 8 bases not matched to a gene. Germline V gene lookup returns CDR1 ENHRY and CDR2 SYGVKD. The CDR3 DNA reads as TGTGCCGTGTCCGGGACTAGTCCCTACGAGCAGTACTTC. Encoded protein: CAVSGTSPYEQYF.